The 10 T cell receptor beta chains listed next were all sequenced from one sample in a study of cytomegalovirus exposure and HLA in healthy donors. The PCR had 60 Vbeta and 13 Jbeta primers. The assay was immunoSEQ multiplex PCR, and TCRdb's table has in-frame clones only and misses some. The table lists roughly 120,000 clones, 76% of them singletons. Sequencing was done on a sample of PBMCs. These receptors came from a man aged 50 to 60 in good health and CMV-seronegative.

The J gene is TRBJ1-3, the V gene TRBV21-1; the table names TRBD1, a call not compared with the DNA. TRBV21-1 is a known pseudogene. This CDR3 is 15 amino acids long. The CDR3 reads CASSSHRTGGNTIYF. The CDR3 nucleotides read TGTGCCAGCAGCAGTCATCGGACAGGGGGAAACACCATATATTTT.

V gene TRBV6-1 combines with J gene TRBJ2-7; perhaps TRBD2 as D (6 bases). The germline V gene has CDR1 MNHNS and CDR2 SASEGT. The CDR3 spans 14 residues. Trimming cost V 0 bases and J 3 bases, with 9 bases left between them. The CDR3 region is CASSEAWGDYEQYF. The CDR3 bases are TGTGCCAGCAGTGAAGCGTGGGGGGACTACGAGCAGTACTTC.

The table lists this clone with a count of one. The chain recombines TRBV7-8 with TRBJ2-7; 8 bases are shared with TRBD1. With 6 bases clipped from V and 1 base from J, the junction kept 8 bases outside the gene matches. The V gene's germline CDR1 is SGHVS and CDR2 FQNEAQ. This CDR3 has 15 amino acids. In DNA, the CDR3 is TGTGCCAGCAGACCTTTAAGGACAGGGTCCTACGAGCAGTACTTC. Amino acid sequence: CASRPLRTGSYEQYF. Drawing the rest from reference TRBV7-8 and TRBJ2-7, the complete variable domain is GAGVSQSPRYKVAKRGQDVALRCDPISGHVSLFWYQQALGQGPEFLTYFQNEAQLDKSGLPSDRFFAERPEGSVSTLKIQRTQQEDSAVYLCASRPLRTGSYEQYFGPGTRLTVT.

The V and J genes are TRBV6-5 and TRBJ1-4; weak D call: TRBD1 (5 bases). Germline V gene sequence: CDR1 MNHEY, CDR2 SVGAGI. This CDR3 is built from 14 residues. Trimming took off 2 bases at V and 8 bases at J, with 12 bases between the two ends. The CDR3 here is CASSYGRAREKLFF. As DNA, the CDR3 is TGTGCCAGCAGTTACGGCAGGGCCCGCGAAAAACTGTTTTTT.

This chain uses TRBV10-3 with TRBJ2-7, with D possibly being TRBD1 (6 bases). The CDR3 has 13 amino acids. Trimming took 10 bases from V and 7 from J, leaving 20 bases between them. Germline V gives CDR1 ENHRY, CDR2 SYGVKD. For the CDR3, the DNA is TGTGCCACCGGCCGGGACAAACTGTTAGAGCAGTACGTC. It yields the protein CATGRDKLLEQYV.

This clone turned up a few times. This chain joins TRBV4-2 and TRBJ2-5; D is undetermined. The better agreement between TRBJ2-7 and the DNA end casts doubt on the J call. This CDR3 contains 18 residues. The V gene's germline CDR1 is LGHNA and CDR2 YNFKEQ. Here the CDR3 reads CASSQVRGALLSSYEQYF. CDR3 bases: TGTGCCAGCAGCCAAGTTAGAGGCGCGCTCCTGAGCTCCTACGAGCAGTACTTC.

This clone appeared a single time. The genes are TRBV28 and TRBJ1-4; 7 nucleotides match TRBD1. CDR3 length equals 15 residues. Trimming took 7 bases from V and 3 from J; bases not matched to a gene: 8. Per the germline V gene, CDR1 is MDHEN and CDR2 is SYDVKM. CDR3 amino acids: CASTTPQGANEKLFF. The CDR3 DNA follows: TGTGCCAGCACCACGCCGCAGGGGGCTAATGAAAAACTGTTTTTT. Supplemented by reference TRBV28 and TRBJ1-4, the full variable domain reads DVKVTQSSRYLVKRTGEKVFLECVQDMDHENMFWYRQDPGLGLRLIYFSYDVKMKEKGDIPEGYSVSREKKERFSLILESASTNQTSMYLCASTTPQGANEKLFFGSGTQLSVL.

A remark on this clone: Other DNA variants within this sample encode the same CDR3. V is TRBV5-1 and J is TRBJ2-7; D is undetermined. Germline loops: CDR1 SGHRS, CDR2 YFSETQ. The CDR3 sequence is 13 residues long. V lost 0 bases, J lost 2 bases, and 6 bases lay in between. Written as DNA, the CDR3 is TGCGCCAGCAGCTTGGACAGAACCTACGAGCAGTACTTC. Its translation is CASSLDRTYEQYF.

This chain connects TRBV25-1 to TRBJ1-6, with D tentatively TRBD1 (6 bases). The V gene's germline CDR1 is MGHDK and CDR2 SYGVNS. CDR3 length equals 13 residues. V was shortened by 6 bases and J by 6 bases, with 9 bases between the two germline ends. DNA for the CDR3: TGTGCCAGCAGGGACAGAACTAATTCACCCCTCCACTTT. This sequence encodes CASRDRTNSPLHF. Filled out from reference TRBV25-1 and TRBJ1-6, the complete variable domain reads EADIYQTPRYLVIGTGKKITLECSQTMGHDKMYWYQQDPGMELHLIHYSYGVNSTEKGDLSSESTVSRIRTEHFPLTLESARPSHTSQYLCASRDRTNSPLHFGNGTRLTVT.

The rearrangement joins TRBV4-3 to TRBJ2-1, with D possibly matching TRBD2 (7 bases). Germline V gene lookup returns CDR1 LGHNA and CDR2 YSLEER. The CDR3 length is 15 residues. Trimming took 3 bases from V and 7 from J, leaving 16 bases between them. The CDR3 DNA follows: TGCGCCAGCAGCCAGCCCCGGGGGGCCGAGAATGAGCAGTTCTTC. It codes for CASSQPRGAENEQFF.